This T cell receptor (beta chain) was documented in a study of patients and donors after allogeneic stem cell transplantation. The CDR3 runs 19 residues. The V and J ends lost 4 bases and 0 bases, in that order; junction bases with no gene match: 15. From germline, CDR1 is MNHNS and CDR2 SASEGT. MiXCR, run by TCRdb on the RT-PCR reads, gives a single entry per CDR3 protein. The sample has some 1,600 distinct CDR3 sequences; 20% to 25% are singletons. This clonotype occurred a few times. The origin of this receptor is a human donor who was either an allogeneic HSCT recipient or a stem cell or donor lymphocyte infusion donor (not recorded which). It is not recorded whose cells these are; they may come from a transplant donor. This rearrangement joins TRBV6-1 to TRBJ1-1, with 9 bases identical to TRBD1. Input material: blood, either unsorted or a sorted T cell fraction (not recorded which). The CDR3 spells CASSGPLFTGGLLNTEAFF. DNA of the CDR3: TGTGCCAGCAGTGGACCCCTATTTACAGGGGGCCTTCTGAACACTGAAGCTTTCTTT.